This T cell receptor beta chain was recorded in a study of vaccination effects on CD4 cells after COVID-19. Method: immunoSEQ multiplex PCR; TCRdb's copy keeps in-frame clones and lacks some. The data contain over 50,000 clones, about 80% of them seen just once; the ten biggest clones take up roughly 1.2%. This CDR3 is built from 17 residues. Trimming removed 3 bases from V and 7 bases from J, with 21 bases in between. The V gene's germline CDR1 is KGHSH and CDR2 LQKENI. On this clone: Its matching antigen is unknown.

Antigen-specific CD4+ T cells were expanded with viral peptide pools in the ViraFEST assay before sequencing. After roughly 10 days in culture, the CD4+ T cells were isolated. The participants, recipients of two vaccine doses, got either BNT162b2 or mRNA-1273. The clonotype originates from a human donor who received a COVID-19 vaccine. The genes are TRBV18 and TRBJ2-2; D may be TRBD1 (6 bases). Sequences were derived from CD4+ T cells from PBMCs cultured with HCoV-229E spike peptides, sampled after COVID-19 vaccination. In nucleotides, the CDR3 is TGTGCCAGCTCACCGTTTAGGGACACCAGCCGTCTCGGGGAGCTGTTTTTT. Protein: CASSPFRDTSRLGELFF.